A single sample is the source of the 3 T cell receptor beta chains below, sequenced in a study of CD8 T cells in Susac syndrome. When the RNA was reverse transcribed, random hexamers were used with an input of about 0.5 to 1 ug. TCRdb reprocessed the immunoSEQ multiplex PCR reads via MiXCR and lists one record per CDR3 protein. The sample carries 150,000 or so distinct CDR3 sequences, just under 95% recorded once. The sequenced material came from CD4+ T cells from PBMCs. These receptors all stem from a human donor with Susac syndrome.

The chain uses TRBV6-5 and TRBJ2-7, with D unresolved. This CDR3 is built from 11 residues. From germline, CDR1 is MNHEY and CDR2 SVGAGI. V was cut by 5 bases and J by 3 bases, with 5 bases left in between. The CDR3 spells CASSTSYEQYF. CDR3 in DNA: TGTGCCAGCAGTACCAGCTACGAGCAGTACTTC.

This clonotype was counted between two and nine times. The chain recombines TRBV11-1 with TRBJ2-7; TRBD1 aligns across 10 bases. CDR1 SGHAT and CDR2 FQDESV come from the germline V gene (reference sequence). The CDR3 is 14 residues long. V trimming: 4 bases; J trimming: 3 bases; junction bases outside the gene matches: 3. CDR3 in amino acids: CASSSGTGDYEQYF. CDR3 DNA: TGTGCCAGCAGCTCCGGGACAGGGGACTACGAGCAGTACTTC. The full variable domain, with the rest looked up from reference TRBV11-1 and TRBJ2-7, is EAEVAQSPRYKITEKSQAVAFWCDPISGHATLYWYRQILGQGPELLVQFQDESVVDDSQLPKDRFSAERLKGVDSTLKIQPAELGDSAMYLCASSSGTGDYEQYFGPGTRLTVT.

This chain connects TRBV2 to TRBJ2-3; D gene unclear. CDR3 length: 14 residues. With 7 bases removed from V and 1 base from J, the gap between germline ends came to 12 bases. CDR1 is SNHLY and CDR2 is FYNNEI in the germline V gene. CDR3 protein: CASKPHTRTDTQYF. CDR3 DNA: TGTGCCAGCAAGCCCCACACCCGCACAGATACGCAGTATTTT.